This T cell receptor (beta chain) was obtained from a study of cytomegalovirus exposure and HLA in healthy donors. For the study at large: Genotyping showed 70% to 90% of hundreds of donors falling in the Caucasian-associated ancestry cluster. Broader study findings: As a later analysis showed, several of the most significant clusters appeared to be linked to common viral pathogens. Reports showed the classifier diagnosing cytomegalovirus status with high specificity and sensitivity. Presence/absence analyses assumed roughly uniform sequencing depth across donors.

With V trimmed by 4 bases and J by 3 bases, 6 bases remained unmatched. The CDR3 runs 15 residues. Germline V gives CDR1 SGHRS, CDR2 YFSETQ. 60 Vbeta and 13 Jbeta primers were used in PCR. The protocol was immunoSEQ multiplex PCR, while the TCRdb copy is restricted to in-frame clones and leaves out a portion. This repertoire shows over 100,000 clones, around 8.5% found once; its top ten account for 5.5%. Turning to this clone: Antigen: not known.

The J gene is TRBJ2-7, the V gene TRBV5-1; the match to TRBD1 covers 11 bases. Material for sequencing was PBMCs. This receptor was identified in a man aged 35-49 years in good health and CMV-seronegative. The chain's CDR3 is CASSRGQGANYEQYF. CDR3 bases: TGCGCCAGCAGCCGTGGACAGGGGGCTAACTACGAGCAGTACTTC. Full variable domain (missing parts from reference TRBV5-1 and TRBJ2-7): KAGVTQTPRYLIKTRGQQVTLSCSPISGHRSVSWYQQTPGQGLQFLFEYFSETQRNKGNFPGRFSGRQFSNSRSEMNVSTLELGDSALYLCASSRGQGANYEQYFGPGTRLTVT.